Each of the 25 T cell receptor beta chains below was sequenced from the same sample in a study of control samples from healthy donors and cancer patients. Some clones are missing from TCRdb's copy, which holds only in-frame ones; the method was immunoSEQ multiplex PCR. The sample has around 110,000 clones, nearly 95% seen once. Sequenced sample: blood. All receptors come from a man aged 25-40 years in good health.

The chain uses TRBV6-5 and TRBJ2-3; D may be TRBD1 (5 bases). V lost 4 bases to trimming and J lost 6 bases, with 8 bases between them. The CDR3 runs to 12 residues. Germline V CDR1 and CDR2: MNHEY, SVGAGI. In DNA, the CDR3 is TGTGCCAGCAGTTCTGGGGCGGATACGCAGTATTTT. It yields the protein CASSSGADTQYF.

The genes are TRBV27 and TRBJ2-7; weak D call: TRBD1 (8 bases). This CDR3 region has 14 residues. Germline V CDR1 and CDR2: MNHEY, SMNVEV (reference sequence). V was shortened by 5 bases and J by 4 bases, with 15 bases between the two germline ends. The CDR3 DNA sequence: TGTGCCAGCAGTCCCGGACAGGGAGGGTACGAGCAGTACTTC. This translates into CASSPGQGGYEQYF.

The J gene is TRBJ2-7, the V gene TRBV27; no definite D call. Trimming removed 5 bases from V and 7 bases from J, with 9 bases in between. The CDR3 loop spans 11 amino acids. Per germline, CDR1 MNHEY and CDR2 SMNVEV (reference sequence). CDR3 coding DNA: TGTGCCAGCAGTCCTGGGCTAGAGCAGTACTTC. Encoded protein: CASSPGLEQYF.

This rearrangement joins TRBV18 to TRBJ1-2, with 12 bases fitting TRBD1. V was clipped by 3 bases and J by 8 bases; unmatched bases: 4. This CDR3 contains 14 residues. Germline CDR1 and CDR2: KGHSH and LQKENI. The DNA of the CDR3 is TGTGCCAGCTCACCGGGACAGGGGGCGAACGGCTACACCTTC. Translating gives CASSPGQGANGYTF.

In this sample, this clone turned up once. The chain links TRBV5-5 to TRBJ2-6, with D perhaps TRBD1 (6 bases). The germline gives CDR1 SGHKS, CDR2 YYEKEE (reference sequence). The CDR3 is 17 residues long. Between the trimmed V and J ends, which lost 2 bases and 0 bases, there was a span of 12 bases. CDR3 in amino acids: CASSFAGVVSGANVLTF. CDR3 coding DNA: TGTGCCAGCAGCTTTGCAGGGGTGGTCTCTGGGGCCAACGTCCTGACTTTC.

This clone showed up just once. This chain joins TRBV7-9 and TRBJ1-1; D remains ambiguous. The germline V gene has CDR1 SEHNR and CDR2 FQNEAQ (reference sequence). The CDR3 is 13 residues long. Trimming stripped 4 bases from V and 8 bases from J, with 14 bases between. CDR3 coding DNA: TGTGCCAGCAGCTCGCAACCCCACCCAGAAGCTTTCTTT. It encodes CASSSQPHPEAFF.

The genes are TRBV6-1 and TRBJ1-4, with D possibly matching TRBD1 (6 bases). This CDR3 comprises 17 residues. Germline assignment: CDR1 MNHNS and CDR2 SASEGT. V lost 2 bases and J 0 bases, leaving 13 bases between the germline ends. CDR3 loop: CASSERSGTSTNEKLFF. The CDR3 DNA sequence: TGTGCCAGCAGTGAACGATCCGGGACATCAACTAATGAAAAACTGTTTTTT.

The chain recombines TRBV7-9 with TRBJ2-3, with a possible D match to TRBD2 (6 bases). Germline CDR1 is SEHNR and CDR2 is FQNEAQ (reference sequence). The CDR3 contains 14 residues. V gave up 2 bases and J gave up 5 bases, with 11 bases separating them. The CDR3 spells CASSLWGLQDTQYF. In DNA, the CDR3 is TGTGCCAGCAGCTTATGGGGACTCCAAGATACGCAGTATTTT.

The V and J genes are TRBV5-8 and TRBJ2-6; 11 bases align to TRBD1. This CDR3 is 20 amino acids long. Germline values: CDR1 SGHTS, CDR2 YDEGEE. Unmatched junction bases numbered 12, after V lost 4 bases and J lost 0 bases. The CDR3 spells CASSPLIGQGASSGANVLTF. The CDR3 DNA sequence: TGTGCCAGCAGCCCGCTTATTGGACAGGGGGCCAGCTCTGGGGCCAACGTCCTGACTTTC.

The chain has TRBV11-2 and TRBJ1-2, with D hard to call. The CDR3 has 13 residues. Germline lookup yields CDR1 SGHAT and CDR2 FQNNGV. Deletions cut 5 bases from V and 4 bases from J, with 11 bases between. CDR3 amino acids: CASSPEGFYGYTF. The DNA for the CDR3 is TGTGCCAGCAGCCCCGAGGGATTCTATGGCTACACCTTC.

CDR3 in amino acids: CSVEGRSNPRQYGYTF. The CDR3 region has the DNA TGCAGCGTTGAAGGACGCTCCAACCCGAGGCAGTATGGCTACACCTTC. J is TRBJ1-2 and V is TRBV29-1; D uncertain. The CDR3 has 16 residues. The V end lost 1 base, the J end lost 5 bases, and 20 bases lay between the germline ends. The germline V gene has CDR1 SQVTM and CDR2 ANQGSEA.

The chain links TRBV11-2 to TRBJ2-7; possibly TRBD1 for D (5 bases). Germline V lookup: CDR1 SGHAT, CDR2 FQNNGV. V shed 3 bases and J shed 2 bases, with 8 bases lying between them. This CDR3 comprises 13 residues. CDR3 amino acids: CASSLPQAYEQYF. For the CDR3, the DNA is TGTGCCAGCAGCTTGCCACAGGCCTACGAGCAGTACTTC.

V and J are TRBV19 and TRBJ1-5; no clear D gene. The CDR3 runs 13 residues. CDR1 is LNHDA, CDR2 SQIVND, per germline (reference sequence). The V and J ends lost 7 bases and 2 bases respectively, with 9 bases between them. For the CDR3, the DNA is TGTGCCAGTACGGGCCCCGGCAATCAGCCCCAGCATTTT. Its protein is CASTGPGNQPQHF.

The chain uses TRBV27 and TRBJ2-7; tentatively, D is TRBD1 (6 bases). The CDR3 is 13 residues long. Germline V lookup: CDR1 MNHEY, CDR2 SMNVEV (reference sequence). Trimming cost V 0 bases and J 6 bases, with 9 bases left between them. CDR3 protein: CASSLSARGEQYF. DNA for the CDR3: TGTGCCAGCAGTTTATCGGCCAGGGGCGAGCAGTACTTC.

The V and J genes are TRBV28 and TRBJ2-2; D remains unclear. CDR1 is MDHEN, CDR2 SYDVKM, per germline. This CDR3 is built from 16 residues. V lost 1 base, J lost 4 bases, and 13 bases lay in between. The CDR3 reads CASSLYGLTGTGELFF. Written as DNA, the CDR3 is TGTGCCAGCAGTTTATATGGGCTAACGGGCACCGGGGAGCTGTTTTTT.

This clone occurred once. The V and J genes are TRBV4-2 and TRBJ1-2; tentative D call: TRBD1 (5 bases). Germline V lookup: CDR1 LGHNA, CDR2 YNFKEQ. The CDR3 totals 15 residues. V was shortened by 0 bases and J by 3 bases, with 11 bases between the two germline ends. CDR3 in DNA: TGTGCCAGCAGCCAAGATTGGTCGGGGGACTATGGCTACACCTTC. This gives the protein CASSQDWSGDYGYTF.

With regard to this clone: Other DNA sequences in the sample encode the same CDR3. This chain uses TRBV5-1 with TRBJ2-5; a weak D match, TRBD2 (5 bases). This CDR3 is 13 amino acids long. V was clipped by 0 bases and J by 4 bases, with 7 bases between them. Germline values: CDR1 SGHRS, CDR2 YFSETQ. The CDR3 loop reads CASSLAGGETQYF. The CDR3 DNA sequence: TGCGCCAGCAGCTTGGCCGGAGGAGAGACCCAGTACTTC.

This clone was picked up one time. The chain uses TRBV27 and TRBJ2-7, with a weak D call TRBD1 (5 bases). The CDR3 is 12 amino acids. V gave up 5 bases and J gave up 7 bases, with 12 bases separating them. Germline V gives CDR1 MNHEY, CDR2 SMNVEV (reference sequence). Written as DNA, the CDR3 is TGTGCCAGCAGTCCTCAGGGCGGTGAGCAGTACTTC. Amino acid sequence: CASSPQGGEQYF.

This chain connects TRBV5-1 to TRBJ1-1; D is perhaps TRBD1 (6 bases). Per germline, CDR1 SGHRS and CDR2 YFSETQ. The CDR3 totals 16 residues. Trimming shortened V by 4 bases and J by 0 bases, and 16 bases separated the two germline ends. The DNA for the CDR3 is TGCGCCAGCAGCCTGGACAGTGGGGTAGTGAACACTGAAGCTTTCTTT. Translation: CASSLDSGVVNTEAFF. Full variable domain (missing parts from reference TRBV5-1 and TRBJ1-1): KAGVTQTPRYLIKTRGQQVTLSCSPISGHRSVSWYQQTPGQGLQFLFEYFSETQRNKGNFPGRFSGRQFSNSRSEMNVSTLELGDSALYLCASSLDSGVVNTEAFFGQGTRLTVV.

The chain carries TRBV9 and TRBJ1-1; 7 positions match TRBD1. CDR3 length: 14 amino acids. The V gene's germline CDR1 is SGDLS and CDR2 YYNGEE. V was pared by 0 bases and J by 5 bases, with 4 bases of the junction left unmatched. CDR3: CASSVGQGVTEAFF. CDR3 sequence (DNA): TGTGCCAGCAGCGTAGGGCAGGGGGTGACTGAAGCTTTCTTT. Together with reference TRBV9 and TRBJ1-1, the CDR3 gives the full variable domain: DSGVTQTPKHLITATGQRVTLRCSPRSGDLSVYWYQQSLDQGLQFLIQYYNGEERAKGNILERFSAQQFPDLHSELNLSSLELGDSALYFCASSVGQGVTEAFFGQGTRLTVV.

The V call is TRBV19, the J call TRBJ1-2; D is possibly TRBD1 (5 bases). V lost 1 base to trimming and J lost 6 bases, with 9 bases between them. The CDR3 is 13 residues long. Looked up from germline, CDR1 is LNHDA and CDR2 is SQIVND (reference sequence). CDR3 protein: CASSIVLGDGYTF. CDR3 nucleotide sequence: TGTGCCAGTAGTATAGTACTGGGGGATGGCTACACCTTC.

The chain employs TRBV4-1 and TRBJ2-5; 9 nucleotides match TRBD2. Trimming removed 3 bases from V and 5 bases from J; junction bases left unmatched: 7. The germline CDR1 and CDR2 sequences are MGHRA and YSYEKL. This CDR3 spans 15 amino acids. The CDR3 region is CASSHRRGGPETQYF. CDR3 DNA: TGCGCCAGCAGCCATCGGCGGGGGGGCCCGGAGACCCAGTACTTC.

This chain joins TRBV9 and TRBJ1-3; D is ambiguous. V gave up 6 bases and J gave up 2 bases, with 6 bases separating them. The germline V gene has CDR1 SGDLS and CDR2 YYNGEE. This CDR3 is built from 12 residues. As DNA, the CDR3 is TGTGCCAGCACTAGAGCTGGAAACACCATATATTTT. Translated: CASTRAGNTIYF. Using reference TRBV9 and TRBJ1-3 for the parts outside the CDR3, the full variable domain is DSGVTQTPKHLITATGQRVTLRCSPRSGDLSVYWYQQSLDQGLQFLIQYYNGEERAKGNILERFSAQQFPDLHSELNLSSLELGDSALYFCASTRAGNTIYFGEGSWLTVV.

This clone was picked up one time. Here the CDR3 reads CASSLFRTGTSGAGDTQYF. The CDR3 nucleotides are TGTGCCAGCAGTCTATTCAGGACCGGGACTAGCGGGGCGGGAGATACGCAGTATTTT. This chain connects TRBV27 to TRBJ2-3; TRBD2 aligns across 13 bases. The CDR3 sequence is 19 residues long. V shed 5 bases, J shed 5 bases, and the junction held 16 bases outside the gene matches. CDR1 MNHEY and CDR2 SMNVEV come from the germline V gene (reference sequence).

V and J are TRBV7-9 and TRBJ1-4; D might be TRBD1 (6 bases). CDR1 SEHNR and CDR2 FQNEAQ come from the germline V gene (reference sequence). There are 17 residues in the CDR3. V lost 4 bases to trimming and J lost 0 bases, with 15 bases between them. The chain's CDR3 is CASSSRGNRATNEKLFF. CDR3 in DNA: TGTGCCAGCAGCTCACGGGGCAACAGGGCAACTAATGAAAAACTGTTTTTT.